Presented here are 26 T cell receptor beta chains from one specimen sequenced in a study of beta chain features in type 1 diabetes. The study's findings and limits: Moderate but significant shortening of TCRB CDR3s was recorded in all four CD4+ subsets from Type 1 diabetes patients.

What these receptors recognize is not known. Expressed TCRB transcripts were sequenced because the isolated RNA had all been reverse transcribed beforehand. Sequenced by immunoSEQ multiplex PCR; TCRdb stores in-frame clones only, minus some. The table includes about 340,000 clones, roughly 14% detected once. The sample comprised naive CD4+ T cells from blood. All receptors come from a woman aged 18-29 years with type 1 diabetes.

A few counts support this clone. This chain's CDR3 is CAWRGGDRILEQYF. In DNA, the CDR3 is TGTGCCTGGAGAGGAGGGGACAGGATCCTCGAGCAGTACTTC. The chain employs TRBV30 and TRBJ2-7, with TRBD1 matching over 8 bases. V trimming: 3 bases; J trimming: 6 bases; junction bases outside the gene matches: 10. CDR1 is GTSNPN and CDR2 is SVGIG in the germline V gene (reference sequence). This CDR3 has 14 amino acids.

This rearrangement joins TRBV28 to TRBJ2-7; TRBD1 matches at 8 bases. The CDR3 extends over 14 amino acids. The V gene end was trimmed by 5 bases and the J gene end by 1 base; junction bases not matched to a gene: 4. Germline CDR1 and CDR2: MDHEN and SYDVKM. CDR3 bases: TGTGCCAGCAGTCCGGGACAGGAGTCCTACGAGCAGTACGTC. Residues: CASSPGQESYEQYV.

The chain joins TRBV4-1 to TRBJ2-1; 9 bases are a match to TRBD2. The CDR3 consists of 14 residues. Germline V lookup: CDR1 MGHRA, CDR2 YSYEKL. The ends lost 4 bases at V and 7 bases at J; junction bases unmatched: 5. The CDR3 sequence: CASSRGSGSNEQFF. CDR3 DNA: TGCGCCAGCAGCCGGGGTAGCGGGAGTAATGAGCAGTTCTTC.

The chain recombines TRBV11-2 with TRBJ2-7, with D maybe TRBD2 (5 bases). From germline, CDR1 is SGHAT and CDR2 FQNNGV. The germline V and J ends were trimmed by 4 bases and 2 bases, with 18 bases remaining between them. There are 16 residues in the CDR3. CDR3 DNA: TGTGCCAGCAGCTCCCGAGAGGGTCCCCCGCCCTACGAGCAGTACTTC. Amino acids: CASSSREGPPPYEQYF.

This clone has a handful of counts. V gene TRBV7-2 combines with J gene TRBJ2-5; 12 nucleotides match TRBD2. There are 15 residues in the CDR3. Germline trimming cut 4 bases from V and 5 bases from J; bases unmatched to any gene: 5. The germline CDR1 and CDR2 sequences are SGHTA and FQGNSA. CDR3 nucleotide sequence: TGTGCCAGCAGCTCTGAGACTAGCGGGAGCGAGACCCAGTACTTC. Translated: CASSSETSGSETQYF.

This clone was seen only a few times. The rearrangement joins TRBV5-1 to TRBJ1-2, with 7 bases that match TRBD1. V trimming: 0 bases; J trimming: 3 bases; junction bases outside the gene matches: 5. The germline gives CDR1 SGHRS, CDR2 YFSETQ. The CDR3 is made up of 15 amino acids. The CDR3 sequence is CASSLETGWDYGYTF. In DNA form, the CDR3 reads TGCGCCAGCAGCTTGGAGACAGGGTGGGACTATGGCTACACCTTC.

CDR3 loop: CASSTGTDFYEQYF. DNA of the CDR3: TGTGCCAGTAGTACCGGGACAGACTTTTACGAGCAGTACTTC. J is TRBJ2-7 and V is TRBV19; 7 bases fit TRBD1. V lost 4 bases and J lost 4; bases outside the gene matches: 7. The germline V gene encodes CDR1 LNHDA and CDR2 SQIVND (reference sequence). The CDR3 covers 14 residues.

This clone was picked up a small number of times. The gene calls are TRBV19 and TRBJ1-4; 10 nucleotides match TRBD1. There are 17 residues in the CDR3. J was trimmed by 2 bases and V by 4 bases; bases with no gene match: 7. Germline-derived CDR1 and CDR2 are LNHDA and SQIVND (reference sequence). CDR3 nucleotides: TGTGCCAGTAGTAGAACCGGGACAGGGGAGACTAATGAAAAACTGTTTTTT. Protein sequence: CASSRTGTGETNEKLFF.

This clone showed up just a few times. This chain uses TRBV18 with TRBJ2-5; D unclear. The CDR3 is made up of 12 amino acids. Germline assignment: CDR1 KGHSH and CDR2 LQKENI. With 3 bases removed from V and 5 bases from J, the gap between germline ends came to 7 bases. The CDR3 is CASSPPRETQYF. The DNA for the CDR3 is TGTGCCAGCTCACCCCCCCGGGAGACCCAGTACTTC.

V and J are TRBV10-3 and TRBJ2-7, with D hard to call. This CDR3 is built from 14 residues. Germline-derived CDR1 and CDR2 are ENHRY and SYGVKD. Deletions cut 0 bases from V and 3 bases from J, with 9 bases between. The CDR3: CAISESTKGYEQYV. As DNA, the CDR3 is TGTGCCATCAGTGAGTCGACAAAAGGCTACGAGCAGTACGTC.

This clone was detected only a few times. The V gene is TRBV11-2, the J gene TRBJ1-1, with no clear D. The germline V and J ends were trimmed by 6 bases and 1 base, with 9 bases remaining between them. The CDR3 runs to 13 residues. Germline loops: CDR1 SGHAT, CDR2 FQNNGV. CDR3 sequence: CASSTQENTEAFF. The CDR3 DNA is TGTGCCAGCAGTACCCAGGAGAACACTGAAGCTTTCTTT. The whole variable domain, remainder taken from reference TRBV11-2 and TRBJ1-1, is EAGVAQSPRYKIIEKRQSVAFWCNPISGHATLYWYQQILGQGPKLLIQFQNNGVVDDSQLPKDRFSAERLKGVDSTLKIQPAKLEDSAVYLCASSTQENTEAFFGQGTRLTVV.

The CDR3 DNA reads as TGTGCCAGCAGCTTAGCGGGGCAGGGGGAACAGTATTTT. It specifies CASSLAGQGEQYF. V usage is TRBV7-2 and J usage is TRBJ2-3; TRBD1 matches 7 bases. V lost 0 bases to trimming and J lost 12 bases; unmatched junction nucleotides: 6. The CDR3 sequence is 13 residues long. Germline values: CDR1 SGHTA, CDR2 FQGNSA.

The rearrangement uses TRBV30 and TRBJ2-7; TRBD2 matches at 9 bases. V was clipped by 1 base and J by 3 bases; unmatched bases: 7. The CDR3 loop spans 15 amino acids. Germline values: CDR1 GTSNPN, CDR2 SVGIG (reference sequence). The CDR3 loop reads CAWSGRAGGNYEQYF. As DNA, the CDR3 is TGTGCCTGGAGTGGGAGAGCGGGAGGTAACTACGAGCAGTACTTC.

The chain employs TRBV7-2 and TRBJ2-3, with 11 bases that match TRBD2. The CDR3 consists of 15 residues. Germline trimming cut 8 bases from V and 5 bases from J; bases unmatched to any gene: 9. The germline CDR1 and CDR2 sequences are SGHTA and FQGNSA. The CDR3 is CASGELAGVGDTQYF. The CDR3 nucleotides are TGTGCCAGCGGCGAACTAGCGGGAGTTGGAGATACGCAGTATTTT.

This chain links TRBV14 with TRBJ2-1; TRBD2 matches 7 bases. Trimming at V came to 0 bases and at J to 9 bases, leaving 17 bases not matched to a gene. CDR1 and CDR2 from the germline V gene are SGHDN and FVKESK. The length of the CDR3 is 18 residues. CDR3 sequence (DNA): TGTGCCAGCAGCCAAGATGGGAGGGGTACAGCTCCCCGGGGTGAGCAGTTCTTC. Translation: CASSQDGRGTAPRGEQFF.

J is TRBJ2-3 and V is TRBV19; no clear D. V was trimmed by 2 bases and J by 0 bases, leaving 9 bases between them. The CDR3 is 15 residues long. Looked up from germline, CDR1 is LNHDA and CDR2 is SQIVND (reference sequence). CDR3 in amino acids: CASSIRESSTDTQYF. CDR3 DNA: TGTGCCAGTAGTATAAGAGAATCTAGCACAGATACGCAGTATTTT.

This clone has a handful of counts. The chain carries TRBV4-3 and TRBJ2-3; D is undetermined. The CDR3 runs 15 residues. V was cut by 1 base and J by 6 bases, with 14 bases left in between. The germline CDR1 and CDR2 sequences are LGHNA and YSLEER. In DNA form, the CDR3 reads TGCGCCAGCAGCCAAGTTGGAGCAGATTCCGATACGCAGTATTTT. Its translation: CASSQVGADSDTQYF.

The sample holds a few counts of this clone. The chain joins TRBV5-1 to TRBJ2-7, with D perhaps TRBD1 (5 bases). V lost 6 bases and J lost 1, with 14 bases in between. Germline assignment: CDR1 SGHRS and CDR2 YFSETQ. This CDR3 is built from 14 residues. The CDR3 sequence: CASKGRVRSYEQYF. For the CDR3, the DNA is TGCGCCAGCAAGGGCAGGGTAAGATCCTACGAGCAGTACTTC.

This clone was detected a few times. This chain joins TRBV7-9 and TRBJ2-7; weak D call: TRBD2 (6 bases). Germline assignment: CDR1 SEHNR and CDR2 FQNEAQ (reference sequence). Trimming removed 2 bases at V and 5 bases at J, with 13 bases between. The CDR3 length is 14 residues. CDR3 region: CASSLTSGRHEQYF. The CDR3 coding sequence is TGTGCCAGCAGCTTAACCTCAGGGAGGCACGAGCAGTACTTC.

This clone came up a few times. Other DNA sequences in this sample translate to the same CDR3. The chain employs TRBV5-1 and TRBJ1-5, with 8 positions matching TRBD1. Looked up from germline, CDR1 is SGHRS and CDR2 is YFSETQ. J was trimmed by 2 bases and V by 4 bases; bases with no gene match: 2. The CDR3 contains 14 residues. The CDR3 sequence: CASSLTGGNQPQHF. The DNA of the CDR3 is TGCGCCAGCAGCCTGACAGGGGGCAATCAGCCCCAGCATTTT. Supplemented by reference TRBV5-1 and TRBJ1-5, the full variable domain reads KAGVTQTPRYLIKTRGQQVTLSCSPISGHRSVSWYQQTPGQGLQFLFEYFSETQRNKGNFPGRFSGRQFSNSRSEMNVSTLELGDSALYLCASSLTGGNQPQHFGDGTRLSIL.

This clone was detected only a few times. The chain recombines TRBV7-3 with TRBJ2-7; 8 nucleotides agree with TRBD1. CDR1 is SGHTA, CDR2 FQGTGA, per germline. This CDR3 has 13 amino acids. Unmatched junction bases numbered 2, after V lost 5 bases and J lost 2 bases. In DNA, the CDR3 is TGTGCCAGCAGCAAGGGACAGGCCTACGAGCAGTACTTC. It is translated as CASSKGQAYEQYF.

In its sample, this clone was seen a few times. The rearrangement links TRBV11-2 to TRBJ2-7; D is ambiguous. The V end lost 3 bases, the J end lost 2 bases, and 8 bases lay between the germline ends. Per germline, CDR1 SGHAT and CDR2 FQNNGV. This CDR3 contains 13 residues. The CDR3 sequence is CASSFSQAYEQYV. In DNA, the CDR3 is TGTGCCAGCAGCTTCAGCCAGGCCTACGAGCAGTACGTC.

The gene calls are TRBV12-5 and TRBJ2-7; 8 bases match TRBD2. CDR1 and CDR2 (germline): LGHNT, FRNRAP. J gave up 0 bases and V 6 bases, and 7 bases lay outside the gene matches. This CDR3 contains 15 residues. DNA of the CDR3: TGTGCTAGTGGCCGCAGCGGGAGTTACTCCTACGAGCAGTACGTC. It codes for CASGRSGSYSYEQYV.

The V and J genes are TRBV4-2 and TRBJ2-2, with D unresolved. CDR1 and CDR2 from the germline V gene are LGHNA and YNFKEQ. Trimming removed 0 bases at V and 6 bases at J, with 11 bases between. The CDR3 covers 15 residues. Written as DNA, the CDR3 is TGTGCCAGCAGCCAAGATCCCTCCTATGCCGGGGAGCTGTTTTTT. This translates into CASSQDPSYAGELFF.

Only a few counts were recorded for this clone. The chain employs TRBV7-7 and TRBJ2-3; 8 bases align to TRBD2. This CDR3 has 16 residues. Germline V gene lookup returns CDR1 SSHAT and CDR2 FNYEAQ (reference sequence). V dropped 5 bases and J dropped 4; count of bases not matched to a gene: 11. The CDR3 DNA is TGTGCCAGCAGCCCTCAGGCGGGAGGACATCCAGATACGCAGTATTTT. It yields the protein CASSPQAGGHPDTQYF.

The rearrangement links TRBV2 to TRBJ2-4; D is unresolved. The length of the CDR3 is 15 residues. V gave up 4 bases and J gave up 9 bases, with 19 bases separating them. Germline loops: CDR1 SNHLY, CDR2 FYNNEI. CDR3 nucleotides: TGTGCCAGCAGTGGAGCTCACCGCGGCGACGGCATTCAGTACTTC. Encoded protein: CASSGAHRGDGIQYF.